This T cell receptor (beta chain) was observed in a study of T cell responses to AZD1222 COVID-19 vaccine. This CDR3 has 16 residues. CDR1 and CDR2 (germline): LNHDA, SQIVND (reference sequence). The germline V and J ends were trimmed by 4 bases and 0 bases, with 15 bases remaining between them. Regarding the study as a whole: Dominant at 160-218 and 743-854, vaccine-associated CD4 TCRs also spanned spike. Among AZD1222 vaccinees, only 5 to 7 were seropositive at baseline. Spike-specific TCR breadth and depth were elevated following two AZD1222 doses.

This clone is a singleton in its sample. Its cognate antigen is unknown. The method was immunoSEQ multiplex PCR; TCRdb's version includes in-frame clones alone and lacks a portion of them. The table has 75,000 to 95,000 clones, 89% seen once; the top ten hold approximately 2.8%. Specimen: peripheral blood, collected on day 0 of MenACWY control vaccination. V usage is TRBV19 and J usage is TRBJ1-2; TRBD1 is a possible D gene (6 bases). The source of this sequence is an adult in good health. CDR3 protein: CASSTGGVPSNYGYTF. Here the CDR3 DNA reads TGTGCCAGTAGTACTGGGGGCGTACCTTCTAACTATGGCTACACCTTC. The full variable domain, its missing parts supplied by reference TRBV19 and TRBJ1-2, is DGGITQSPKYLFRKEGQNVTLSCEQNLNHDAMYWYRQDPGQGLRLIYYSQIVNDFQKGDIAEGYSVSREKKESFPLTVTSAQKNPTAFYLCASSTGGVPSNYGYTFGSGTRLTVV.